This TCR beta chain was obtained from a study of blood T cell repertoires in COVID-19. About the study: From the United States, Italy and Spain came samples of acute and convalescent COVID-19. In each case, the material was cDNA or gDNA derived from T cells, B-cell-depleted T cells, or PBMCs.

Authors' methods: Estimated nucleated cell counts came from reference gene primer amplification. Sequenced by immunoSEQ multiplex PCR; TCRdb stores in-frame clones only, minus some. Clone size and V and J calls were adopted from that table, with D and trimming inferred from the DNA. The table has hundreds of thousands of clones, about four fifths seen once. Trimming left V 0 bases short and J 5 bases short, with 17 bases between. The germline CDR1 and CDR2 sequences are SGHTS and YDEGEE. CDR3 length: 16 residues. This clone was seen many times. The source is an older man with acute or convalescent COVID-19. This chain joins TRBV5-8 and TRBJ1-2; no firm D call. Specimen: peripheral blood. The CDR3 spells CASSLDSSGLSYGYTF. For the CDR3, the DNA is TGTGCCAGCAGCTTGGATTCTTCAGGATTGTCTTATGGCTACACCTTC.